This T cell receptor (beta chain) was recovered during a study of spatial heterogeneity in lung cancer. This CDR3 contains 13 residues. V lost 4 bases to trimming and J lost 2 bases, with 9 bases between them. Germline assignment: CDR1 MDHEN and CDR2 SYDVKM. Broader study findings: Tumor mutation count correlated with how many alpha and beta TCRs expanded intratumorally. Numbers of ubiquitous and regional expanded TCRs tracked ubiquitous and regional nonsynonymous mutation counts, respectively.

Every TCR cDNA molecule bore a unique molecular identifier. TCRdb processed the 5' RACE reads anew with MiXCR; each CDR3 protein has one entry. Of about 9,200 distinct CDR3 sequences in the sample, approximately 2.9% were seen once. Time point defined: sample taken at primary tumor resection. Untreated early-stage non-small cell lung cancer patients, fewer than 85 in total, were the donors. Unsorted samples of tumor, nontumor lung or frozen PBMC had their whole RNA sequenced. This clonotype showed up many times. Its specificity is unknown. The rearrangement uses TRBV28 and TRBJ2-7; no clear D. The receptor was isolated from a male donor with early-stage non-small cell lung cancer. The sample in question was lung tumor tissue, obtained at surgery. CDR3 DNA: TGTGCCAGCAGTTCGGCCCTAACCTACGAGCAGTACTTC. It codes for CASSSALTYEQYF.